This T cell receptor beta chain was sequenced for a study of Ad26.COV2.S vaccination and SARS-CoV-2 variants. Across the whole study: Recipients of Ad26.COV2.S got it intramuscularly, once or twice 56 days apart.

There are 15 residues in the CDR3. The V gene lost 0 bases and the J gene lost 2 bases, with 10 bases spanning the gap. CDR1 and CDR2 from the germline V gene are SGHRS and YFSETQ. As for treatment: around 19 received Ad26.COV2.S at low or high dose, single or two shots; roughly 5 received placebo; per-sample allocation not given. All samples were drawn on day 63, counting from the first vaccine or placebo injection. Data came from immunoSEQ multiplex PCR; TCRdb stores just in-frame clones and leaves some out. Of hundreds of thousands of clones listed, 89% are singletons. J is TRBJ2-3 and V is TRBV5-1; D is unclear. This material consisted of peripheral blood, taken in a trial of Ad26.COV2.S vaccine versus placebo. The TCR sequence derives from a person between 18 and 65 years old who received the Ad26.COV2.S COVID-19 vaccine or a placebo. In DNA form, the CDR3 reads TGCGCCAGCAGCTTGGCCTTGGCGGCCACAGATACGCAGTATTTT. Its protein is CASSLALAATDTQYF.